Each of the 12 T cell receptor beta chains below was sequenced from the same sample in a study of radiation and T cells in renal cell carcinoma. As to treatment: treatment-naive control, cytoreductive nephrectomy. Here immunoSEQ multiplex PCR was the method, and the copy in TCRdb shows in-frame clones only, minus some. The data hold 15,000 to 20,000 clones, with approximately 62% observed a single time. The sample consisted of tumor tissue, taken from a patient whose treatment was nephrectomy without radiotherapy. The receptors stem from a man between 45 and 60 years old with renal cell carcinoma.

V gene TRBV4-3 combines with J gene TRBJ2-1, with a possible D match to TRBD1 (6 bases). In germline, CDR1 is LGHNA, CDR2 YSLEER. This CDR3 has 16 amino acids. V was clipped by 7 bases and J by 5 bases, with 21 bases between them. The CDR3 is CASTHSLGGMNNEQFF. CDR3 DNA sequence: TGCGCCAGCACTCACTCTTTAGGGGGTATGAACAATGAGCAGTTCTTC.

V and J are TRBV4-3 and TRBJ2-1; maybe TRBD1 (6 bases). Deletions cut 1 base from V and 6 bases from J, with 13 bases between. The CDR3 runs 15 residues. The germline V gene encodes CDR1 LGHNA and CDR2 YSLEER. CDR3 bases: TGCGCCAGCAGCCAAGCTGGGGGCTCGGGCAATGAGCAGTTCTTC. Its translation is CASSQAGGSGNEQFF.

The chain is built from TRBV7-7 and TRBJ2-2; D gene uncertain. The V and J ends lost 1 base and 6 bases respectively, with 12 bases between them. Germline CDR1 is SSHAT and CDR2 is FNYEAQ (reference sequence). There are 15 residues in the CDR3. This CDR3 reads CASSLGSSRAGELFF. The CDR3 bases are TGTGCCAGCAGCTTAGGCAGCTCTCGGGCCGGGGAGCTGTTTTTT.

This clone was recorded a few times. V and J are TRBV19 and TRBJ1-1; TRBD1 matches 10 bases. J gave up 3 bases and V 4 bases, and 8 bases lay outside the gene matches. Germline-derived CDR1 and CDR2 are LNHDA and SQIVND (reference sequence). This CDR3 contains 16 residues. The CDR3 protein is CASSTLTGGSDTEAFF. Written as DNA, the CDR3 is TGTGCCAGTAGTACATTGACAGGGGGCTCGGACACTGAAGCTTTCTTT. The whole variable domain, remainder taken from reference TRBV19 and TRBJ1-1, is DGGITQSPKYLFRKEGQNVTLSCEQNLNHDAMYWYRQDPGQGLRLIYYSQIVNDFQKGDIAEGYSVSREKKESFPLTVTSAQKNPTAFYLCASSTLTGGSDTEAFFGQGTRLTVV.

This rearrangement joins TRBV11-2 to TRBJ1-4; 7 bases are shared with TRBD1. This CDR3 has 13 residues. V lost 4 bases, J lost 12 bases, and 8 bases stayed unmatched. CDR1 and CDR2 (germline): SGHAT, FQNNGV. For the CDR3, the DNA is TGTGCCAGCAGCTCCACGACAGGGAGGGAACTGTTTTTT. Encoded protein: CASSSTTGRELFF.

This chain links TRBV30 with TRBJ1-4; D might be TRBD1 (6 bases). Per the germline V gene, CDR1 is GTSNPN and CDR2 is SVGIG (reference sequence). The CDR3 runs to 14 residues. V was pared by 5 bases and J by 4 bases, with 14 bases between. The CDR3, as DNA: TGTGCCTGGCTCGGGGGGCACCTTAATGAAAAACTGTTTTTT. It translates to CAWLGGHLNEKLFF.

The rearrangement joins TRBV2 to TRBJ1-2; D is unclear. Trimming pared 4 bases from V and 5 bases from J, leaving 8 bases between. Germline CDR1 SNHLY, CDR2 FYNNEI. The CDR3 contains 12 residues. The CDR3 sequence: CASSVARYGYTF. CDR3 coding DNA: TGTGCCAGCAGTGTTGCAAGATATGGCTACACCTTC.

This clone was picked up one time. V and J are TRBV5-1 and TRBJ2-3; D remains ambiguous. V shed 2 bases and J shed 0 bases, with 7 bases lying between them. This CDR3 spans 14 amino acids. Germline V gene sequence: CDR1 SGHRS, CDR2 YFSETQ. The CDR3 coding sequence is TGCGCCAGCAGCTTATCCACTAGCACAGATACGCAGTATTTT. Translated: CASSLSTSTDTQYF.

This clone has more than one count but fewer than ten. This rearrangement joins TRBV2 to TRBJ1-5; 9 bases line up with TRBD1. CDR3 length: 17 residues. Germline V CDR1 and CDR2: SNHLY, FYNNEI. Trimming removed 3 bases from V and 5 bases from J; junction bases left unmatched: 11. The CDR3 protein is CASSEWMHRGQDQPQHF. The CDR3 DNA reads TGTGCCAGCAGTGAGTGGATGCACAGGGGGCAGGATCAGCCCCAGCATTTT.

This clone was counted only a few times. The chain employs TRBV10-1 and TRBJ2-1; D tentatively fits TRBD1 or TRBD2 (5 bases each). The length of the CDR3 is 12 residues. V was cut by 8 bases and J by 5 bases, with 10 bases left in between. Germline V gene lookup returns CDR1 WNHNN and CDR2 SYGVQD (reference sequence). CDR3 in DNA: TGCGCCAGCCGGTGGGGGAACAATGAGCAGTTCTTC. Residues: CASRWGNNEQFF.

This clone was observed a handful of times. Other DNA sequences in this specimen translate into the identical CDR3. V and J are TRBV28 and TRBJ2-2, with D hard to call. The CDR3 extends over 12 amino acids. Trimming left V 2 bases short and J 5 bases short, with 3 bases between. Germline V gene data show CDR1 as MDHEN and CDR2 as SYDVKM. The CDR3, as DNA: TGTGCCAGCAGTTTAGAGACCGGGGAGCTGTTTTTT. Protein product: CASSLETGELFF. Complete variable domain (other parts from reference TRBV28 and TRBJ2-2): DVKVTQSSRYLVKRTGEKVFLECVQDMDHENMFWYRQDPGLGLRLIYFSYDVKMKEKGDIPEGYSVSREKKERFSLILESASTNQTSMYLCASSLETGELFFGEGSRLTVL.

This rearrangement joins TRBV6-6 to TRBJ1-5; 8 bases are shared with TRBD1. J gave up 2 bases and V 0 bases, and 3 bases lay outside the gene matches. The CDR3 extends over 16 amino acids. Per the germline V gene, CDR1 is MNHNY and CDR2 is SVGAGI (reference sequence). CDR3 protein: CASSYSGQEGNQPQHF. CDR3 coding DNA: TGTGCCAGCAGTTACTCGGGACAGGAGGGCAATCAGCCCCAGCATTTT.